This TCR beta chain was retrieved from a study of beta chain features in type 1 diabetes. Study in general: Healthy donors and patients had similar age, gender and cell yields.

The study, taken as a whole, reports: Within each of all four CD4+ subsets, Type 1 diabetes patients had TCRB CDR3s that were moderately but significantly shorter. VDJ junctions from patients with type 1 diabetes contained fewer insertions and more deletions.

Trimming cost V 0 bases and J 0 bases, with 9 bases left between them. The CDR3 runs 17 residues. CDR1 is SGHDN and CDR2 is FVKESK in the germline V gene. TCRB transcripts that were expressed got sequenced, as all of the isolated RNA had been reverse transcribed. Method: immunoSEQ multiplex PCR; TCRdb's copy keeps in-frame clones and lacks some. Of about 350,000 clones listed, roughly 21% are singletons. In regard to this clone: As yet, its antigen is unknown.

This sequence originates from a young woman in good health. The specimen sequenced was naive CD4+ T cells from blood. The chain recombines TRBV14 with TRBJ2-6; no clear D. The CDR3 protein is CASSQDRGFSGANVLTF. CDR3 DNA: TGTGCCAGCAGCCAAGATCGAGGCTTCTCTGGGGCCAACGTCCTGACTTTC.